These 22 T cell receptor beta chains came from one sample sequenced in a study of cytomegalovirus exposure and HLA in healthy donors. The primer mix had 60 Vbeta and 13 Jbeta primers. Libraries were prepared by immunoSEQ multiplex PCR; TCRdb keeps only in-frame clonotypes and omits some of them. The data contain about 190,000 clones, more than 65% of them singletons. Sequencing used PBMCs. The receptors derive from a man in his forties or fifties in good health and CMV-seronegative.

The V call is TRBV14, the J call TRBJ2-3; 10 bases are shared with TRBD1. This CDR3 contains 15 residues. V dropped 4 bases and J dropped 5; count of bases not matched to a gene: 6. Germline loops: CDR1 SGHDN, CDR2 FVKESK. CDR3 sequence reads: CASSPDRGIGDTQYF. In DNA, the CDR3 is TGTGCCAGCAGCCCGGACAGGGGGATCGGAGATACGCAGTATTTT.

This clone has only a few counts. The chain joins TRBV9 to TRBJ2-5; no clear D. V was cut by 0 bases and J by 2 bases, with 5 bases left in between. From germline, CDR1 is SGDLS and CDR2 YYNGEE. This CDR3 has 13 amino acids. The CDR3 loop is CASSVGPQETQYF. The CDR3 DNA sequence: TGTGCCAGCAGCGTAGGGCCTCAAGAGACCCAGTACTTC.

This clone has more than one count but fewer than ten. DNA of the CDR3: TGTGCCAGCAGCTTAGAAGGGACTAGCGGCGGCGGGCAGTTCTTC. This gives the protein CASSLEGTSGGGQFF. This chain uses TRBV7-2 with TRBJ2-1; 11 nucleotides line up with TRBD2. This CDR3 has 15 amino acids. V lost 1 base, J lost 12 bases, and 8 bases stayed unmatched. Germline assignment: CDR1 SGHTA and CDR2 FQGNSA.

This chain joins TRBV7-3 and TRBJ1-1, with D perhaps TRBD1 (5 bases). Germline assignment: CDR1 SGHTA and CDR2 FQGTGA. V was clipped by 2 bases and J by 8 bases, with 9 bases between them. The CDR3 is 12 residues long. The DNA of the CDR3 is TGTGCCAGCAGCTTATACGGGGGAGAAGCTTTCTTT. Protein sequence: CASSLYGGEAFF. Full variable domain (rest looked up from reference TRBV7-3 and TRBJ1-1): GAGVSQTPSNKVTEKGKYVELRCDPISGHTALYWYRQSLGQGPEFLIYFQGTGAADDSGLPNDRFFAVRPEGSVSTLKIQRTERGDSAVYLCASSLYGGEAFFGQGTRLTVV.

The chain employs TRBV4-2 and TRBJ1-5; D gene unclear. The ends were cut back, 0 bases at V and 5 bases at J, with 8 bases in the middle. This CDR3 has 14 amino acids. CDR1 and CDR2 from the germline V gene are LGHNA and YNFKEQ. The CDR3 DNA follows: TGTGCCAGCAGCCAAGATGTACAGTATCAGCCCCAGCATTTT. Protein sequence: CASSQDVQYQPQHF.

The chain combines TRBV25-1 with TRBJ2-7, with 10 bases identical to TRBD1. The length of the CDR3 is 14 residues. CDR1 MGHDK and CDR2 SYGVNS come from the germline V gene. The V gene end was trimmed by 7 bases and the J gene end by 5 bases; junction bases not matched to a gene: 8. As DNA, the CDR3 is TGTGCCAGCACCCGGGACAGGGGTTCCCACGAGCAGTACTTC. This sequence encodes CASTRDRGSHEQYF.

Regarding this clone: Other DNA sequences in the same sample also yield this CDR3. This chain joins TRBV27 and TRBJ2-7; 7 bases align to TRBD1. Germline assignment: CDR1 MNHEY and CDR2 SMNVEV (reference sequence). The CDR3 is made up of 13 amino acids. V lost 0 bases and J lost 5; bases outside the gene matches: 1. DNA of the CDR3: TGTGCCAGCAGTTTATCCGACAGGGACGAGCAGTACTTC. Translating it yields CASSLSDRDEQYF.

The rearrangement joins TRBV2 to TRBJ1-5; the match to TRBD1 covers 7 bases. V lost 5 bases and J lost 4; bases outside the gene matches: 8. The CDR3 has 15 residues. Germline assignment: CDR1 SNHLY and CDR2 FYNNEI. The CDR3 bases are TGTGCCAGCAGTTCACAGGGGTCGGCAAATCAGCCCCAGCATTTT. Translated, it gives CASSSQGSANQPQHF.

The chain links TRBV27 to TRBJ2-5; TRBD1 matches 8 bases. V was pared by 6 bases and J by 7 bases, with 7 bases of the junction left unmatched. CDR1 and CDR2 (germline): MNHEY, SMNVEV (reference sequence). The CDR3 covers 13 residues. This CDR3 is CASSSGGRGTQYF. The DNA for the CDR3 is TGTGCCAGCAGCTCAGGGGGCCGCGGGACCCAGTACTTC.

The chain combines TRBV18 with TRBJ2-7, with a weak D call TRBD2 (5 bases). CDR1 is KGHSH, CDR2 LQKENI, per germline. With 0 bases removed from V and 0 bases from J, the gap between germline ends came to 12 bases. The CDR3 is made up of 16 amino acids. CDR3 DNA: TGTGCCAGCTCACCACCGAAGTCGGGGTTCTCCTACGAGCAGTACTTC. Its protein product is CASSPPKSGFSYEQYF.

The chain is built from TRBV30 and TRBJ2-1; no firm D call. There are 11 residues in the CDR3. V lost 0 bases and J 10 bases, leaving 7 bases between the germline ends. Germline loops: CDR1 GTSNPN, CDR2 SVGIG (reference sequence). CDR3 in DNA: TGTGCCTGGAGTGTACAGTGGGAGCAGTTCTTC. Translating it yields CAWSVQWEQFF. Full variable domain (remainder filled in from reference TRBV30 and TRBJ2-1): SQTIHQWPATLVQPVGSPLSLECTVEGTSNPNLYWYRQAAGRGLQLLFYSVGIGQISSEVPQNLSASRPQDRQFILSSKKLLLSDSGFYLCAWSVQWEQFFGPGTRLTVL.

This rearrangement joins TRBV5-1 to TRBJ2-2; 8 bases map to TRBD2. V shed 0 bases, J shed 3 bases, and the junction held 10 bases outside the gene matches. The CDR3 is 18 amino acids. CDR1 and CDR2 from the germline V gene are SGHRS and YFSETQ. As DNA, the CDR3 is TGCGCCAGCAGCTTGGGACCCATAGCGGGGCTATACACCGGGGAGCTGTTTTTT. It translates to CASSLGPIAGLYTGELFF.

There are a few counts of this clone. V gene TRBV7-2 combines with J gene TRBJ1-2; tentatively, D is TRBD1 (5 bases). Germline V gives CDR1 SGHTA, CDR2 FQGNSA. This CDR3 region has 15 residues. The V gene lost 2 bases and the J gene lost 1 base, with 11 bases spanning the gap. CDR3 region: CASSLISGNNYGYTF. DNA of the CDR3: TGTGCCAGCAGCTTAATCTCAGGGAATAACTATGGCTACACCTTC.

The chain is built from TRBV5-6 and TRBJ1-4; the D gene is possibly TRBD1 (5 bases). There are 15 residues in the CDR3. Deletions cut 0 bases from V and 7 bases from J, with 13 bases between. Germline V gene sequence: CDR1 SGHDT, CDR2 YYEEEE. The CDR3 reads CASSLGGRGGEKLFF. The CDR3 nucleotides read TGTGCCAGCAGCTTGGGCGGGCGCGGGGGTGAAAAACTGTTTTTT.

This clone was found once. The genes are TRBV5-1 and TRBJ2-5; TRBD2 agrees at 8 bases. Judging by the DNA end, TRBJ2-7 fits better; the J call may be wrong. The CDR3 totals 16 residues. The germline CDR1 and CDR2 sequences are SGHRS and YFSETQ. The CDR3 is CASSPRGGGPSYEQYF. The CDR3 bases are TGCGCCAGCAGCCCCCGTGGCGGGGGGCCCTCCTACGAGCAGTACTTC.

Only a few counts were recorded for this clone. The rearrangement links TRBV11-3 to TRBJ2-2; D gene unclear. The CDR3 is made up of 14 amino acids. V dropped 1 base and J dropped 6 bases, with 9 bases sitting between them. Germline assignment: CDR1 SGHNT and CDR2 YENEEA. In DNA form, the CDR3 reads TGTGCCAGCAGCTTAGGGGCGCAGGCCGGGGAGCTGTTTTTT. Protein sequence: CASSLGAQAGELFF.

CDR3 loop: CASSLEGQMSNQPQHF. The CDR3 nucleotides read TGTGCCAGCAGCTTAGAAGGACAGATGAGCAATCAGCCCCAGCATTTT. The chain joins TRBV7-8 to TRBJ1-5; D is perhaps TRBD1 (6 bases). Trimming left V 1 base short and J 1 base short, with 11 bases between. Germline-derived CDR1 and CDR2 are SGHVS and FQNEAQ. CDR3 length equals 16 residues.

This chain uses TRBV27 with TRBJ2-3; D not resolved. The CDR3 is 13 amino acids. Germline lookup yields CDR1 MNHEY and CDR2 SMNVEV (reference sequence). Trimming left V 2 bases short and J 5 bases short, with 8 bases between. DNA for the CDR3: TGTGCCAGCAGTTTACTTGCCGGAGATACGCAGTATTTT. Amino acid sequence: CASSLLAGDTQYF.

This clone has just one count. The CDR3 protein is CASSPSLTNEKLFF. CDR3 bases: TGTGCCAGCAGCCCAAGCCTAACTAATGAAAAACTGTTTTTT. The V call is TRBV9, the J call TRBJ1-4; D is undetermined. The length of the CDR3 is 14 residues. V dropped 4 bases and J dropped 1 base, with 8 bases sitting between them. The V gene's germline CDR1 is SGDLS and CDR2 YYNGEE.

The chain couples TRBV5-1 to TRBJ1-2; the match to TRBD1 covers 10 bases. Unmatched junction bases numbered 7, after V lost 5 bases and J lost 3 bases. This CDR3 spans 15 amino acids. In germline, CDR1 is SGHRS, CDR2 YFSETQ. CDR3 DNA sequence: TGCGCCAGCAGTCACAGGGACAGGGGAGACTATGGCTACACCTTC. Translated, it gives CASSHRDRGDYGYTF.

The chain recombines TRBV7-2 with TRBJ1-2, with 8 bases aligning to TRBD1. CDR3 length: 14 amino acids. After removal of 5 bases from V and 6 bases from J, the junction contained 8 bases not matched to a gene. Germline V lookup: CDR1 SGHTA, CDR2 FQGNSA. The CDR3 region is CASSQGQGGNGYTF. The DNA for the CDR3 is TGTGCCAGCAGCCAAGGACAGGGAGGCAATGGCTACACCTTC.

On this clone: At the DNA level, this CDR3 is encoded by other sequences in the same sample as well. This chain connects TRBV7-9 to TRBJ1-2; D unclear. Trimming pared 1 base from V and 3 bases from J, leaving 12 bases between. In germline, CDR1 is SEHNR, CDR2 FQNEAQ (reference sequence). This CDR3 comprises 15 residues. CDR3 residues: CASSLGAGSDYGYTF. CDR3 coding DNA: TGTGCCAGCAGCTTAGGTGCGGGGTCGGACTATGGCTACACCTTC.